The sequence of this T cell receptor beta chain was determined in a study of blood T cell repertoires in COVID-19 (dated by TCRdb to the early 2020s). For the wider study: Collaborator samples came from the United States, Italy and Spain and covered acute and convalescent phases of COVID-19. Deeply sampled blood TCRbeta repertoires from subjects exposed to, actively infected with, or recovered from COVID-19 were included in the dataset. The repertoires were made available in a free public database intended to serve as a resource for research on the immune response to SARS-CoV-2. The samples were drawn from the first 160 participants of the ongoing ImmuneRACE study and from 1,254 subjects provided by 6 global collaborators. Where available, HLA class I and class II types were taken from metadata supplied by the sample provider and were not determined by assay-based typing. The sample metadata nearly always contained a de-identified subject ID, COVID-19 status, age in years and sex. The material from the prospective study consisted of cDNA or gDNA derived from T cells, B-cell-depleted T cells, or PBMCs. General study outcomes and caveats: Clinical and demographic metadata were provided uncurated, with the amount varying by source and participant.

On this clone itself: Its antigen has not been determined. There are no base qualities to consult, and no much larger clone falls within one base.

The immunoSEQ Assay, a bias-controlled multiplex PCR, was used to amplify TCRbeta CDR3 regions from genomic DNA. In the paper's pipeline: Within the assay, amplification of reference gene primers was used to estimate how many nucleated cells each sample contained. To quantify the absolute abundance of each unique TCRbeta CDR3 rearrangement, sequence reads were collapsed and filtered. For each sample, productive Simpson clonality was calculated by taking the square root of Simpson's diversity index across productive rearrangements. As stored in TCRdb, this immuneACCESS dataset retains in-frame rearrangements with V and J assigned. A fraction of the clones does not appear; measured against another copy, unresolved V genes explain less than half of the discrepancy, and the remainder lacks a known reason. That table gives V, J and clone size, and the DNA gave D and trimming. The sample table holds fewer than 400,000 clones, of which approximately 92% were seen once. The ten largest make up roughly 20% of the sample.

Trimming removed 5 bases from V and 7 bases from J; the gene matches leave 6 bases unexplained. CDR1 is given as SNHLY and CDR2 as FYNNEI, both from the germline V gene. The CDR3 runs 14 amino acids, cysteine and phenylalanine included. The read is trimmed to its CDR3 DNA, 42 bases read in frame from base 1. Participants in the prospective study were aged roughly 18 to 89 years, lived in about two dozen United States geographic areas, and enrolled through a virtual design. Cohort assignment in the prospective study relied on participant-reported clinical history from a screening survey and a study questionnaire. Recovered participants in ImmuneRACE Cohort 3 were defined by two consecutive negative NP/OP PCR tests, clearance by a healthcare professional, or resolution of symptoms. In the prospective study, whole blood, serum and a nasopharyngeal or oropharyngeal swab were collected from each participant by mobile phlebotomists. Additional blood draws and questionnaires over an approximately 2-month period could optionally be provided by prospective study participants. Prospective study blood samples were shipped either frozen or at room temperature before DNA extraction.

The receptor comes from a woman younger than 45 who had recovered from COVID-19. Recombination joined TRBV2 with TRBJ1-5; 9 central bases correspond to TRBD1. The source material was PBMCs or T cells enriched from blood (not recorded which). The sequence in DNA is TGTGCCAGCAGTCCCACAGGGGGCCGGCAGCCCCAGCATTTT. It translates to CASSPTGGRQPQHF. When the CDR3 is completed using the reference TRBV2 and TRBJ1-5 genes on either side, the full variable domain is EPEVTQTPSHQVTQMGQEVILRCVPISNHLYFYWYRQILGQKVEFLVSFYNNEISEKSEIFDDQFSVERPDGSNFTLKIRSTKLEDSAMYFCASSPTGGRQPQHFGDGTRLSIL.